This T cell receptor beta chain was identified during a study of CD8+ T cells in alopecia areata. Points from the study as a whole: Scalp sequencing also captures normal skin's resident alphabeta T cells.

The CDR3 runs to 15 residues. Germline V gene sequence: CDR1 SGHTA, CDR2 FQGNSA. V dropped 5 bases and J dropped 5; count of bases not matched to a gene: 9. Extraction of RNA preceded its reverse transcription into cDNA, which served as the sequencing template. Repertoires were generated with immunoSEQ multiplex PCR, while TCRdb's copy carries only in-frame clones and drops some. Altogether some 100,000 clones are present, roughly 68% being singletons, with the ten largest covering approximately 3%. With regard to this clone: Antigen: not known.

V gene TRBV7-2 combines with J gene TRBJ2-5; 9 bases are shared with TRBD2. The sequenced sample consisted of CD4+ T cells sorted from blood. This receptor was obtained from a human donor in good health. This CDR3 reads CASSLSGGLGETQYF. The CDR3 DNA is TGTGCCAGCAGCCTTAGCGGGGGCCTTGGGGAGACCCAGTACTTC.